A single sample gave rise to the 21 T cell receptor beta chains below, sequenced in a study of blood T cell repertoires in COVID-19. TCRdb keeps only in-frame clones here, not all; method: immunoSEQ multiplex PCR. The table shows about 170,000 clones, with 80% to 85% occurring only once. Sequenced: peripheral blood. These receptors all come from a man between 65 and 80 years old with active or convalescent COVID-19.

This chain uses TRBV11-3 with TRBJ2-1; 8 bases line up with TRBD2. J was trimmed by 0 bases and V by 0 bases; bases with no gene match: 7. This CDR3 has 18 amino acids. CDR1 is SGHNT, CDR2 YENEEA, per germline. The CDR3 here is CASSLDTSGSYSYNEQFF. The CDR3 nucleotides are TGTGCCAGCAGCTTAGACACTAGCGGTAGCTACTCCTACAATGAGCAGTTCTTC.

The chain links TRBV21-1 to TRBJ2-1; TRBD2, as called in the table, went unchecked against the DNA. TRBV21-1 is tagged as a pseudogene. This CDR3 comprises 17 residues. The CDR3 here is CASSKAPIAGTYNEQFF. CDR3 nucleotides: TGTGCCAGCAGCAAAGCCCCCATAGCGGGAACCTACAATGAGCAGTTCTTC.

This chain links TRBV6-5 with TRBJ1-2; D gene unclear. CDR1 MNHEY and CDR2 SVGAGI come from the germline V gene. Trimming cost V 7 bases and J 4 bases, with 16 bases left between them. CDR3 length: 14 amino acids. The CDR3 spells CASISGGVGYGYTF. CDR3 bases: TGTGCCAGCATATCGGGCGGGGTTGGCTATGGCTACACCTTC.

This chain connects TRBV5-6 to TRBJ1-5; D might be TRBD1 (5 bases). Trimming took off 5 bases at V and 3 bases at J, with 12 bases between the two ends. Germline assignment: CDR1 SGHDT and CDR2 YYEEEE. This CDR3 is built from 14 residues. Here the CDR3 reads CASSFQGLNQPQHF. CDR3 nucleotide sequence: TGTGCCAGCAGTTTTCAGGGCCTCAATCAGCCCCAGCATTTT.

V usage is TRBV3-1 (or the pseudogene TRBV3-2) and J usage is TRBJ1-1; no clear D gene. The CDR3 contains 13 residues. Germline loops: CDR1 LGHDT, CDR2 YNNKEL (reference sequence). V was trimmed by 6 bases and J by 0 bases, leaving 8 bases between them. Here the CDR3 reads CASSHSMNTEAFF. The CDR3, as DNA: TGTGCCAGCAGTCATAGCATGAACACTGAAGCTTTCTTT.

The rearrangement uses TRBV20-1 and TRBJ1-5; D is possibly TRBD1 (6 bases). The CDR3 spans 15 residues. Trimming cost V 3 bases and J 2 bases, with 14 bases left between them. Germline CDR1 reads DFQATT; CDR2 reads SNEGSKA (reference sequence). The CDR3 loop reads CSASQGLWGNQPQHF. CDR3 bases: TGCAGTGCTAGTCAGGGGCTCTGGGGCAATCAGCCCCAGCATTTT.

V and J are TRBV7-2 and TRBJ2-1; possibly TRBD1 for D (6 bases). The germline gives CDR1 SGHTA, CDR2 FQGNSA. The CDR3 spans 16 residues. Trimming left V 5 bases short and J 9 bases short, with 23 bases between. CDR3 region: CASSEQPGQHWGEQFF. DNA for the CDR3: TGTGCCAGCAGCGAGCAACCGGGACAACATTGGGGTGAGCAGTTCTTC.

V usage is TRBV7-9 and J usage is TRBJ2-2; 7 bases align to TRBD2. J was trimmed by 6 bases and V by 7 bases; bases with no gene match: 8. CDR1 is SEHNR, CDR2 FQNEAQ, per germline (reference sequence). The CDR3 is made up of 14 amino acids. As DNA, the CDR3 is TGTGCCAGCAATCTGGGAGGGAGCGCCGGGGAGCTGTTTTTT. This gives the protein CASNLGGSAGELFF.

The V gene is TRBV12-3 or TRBV12-4, the J gene TRBJ1-1; TRBD1 agrees at 7 bases. The CDR3 runs 13 residues. The V gene end was trimmed by 5 bases and the J gene end by 1 base; junction bases not matched to a gene: 1. The CDR3 sequence: CASSGTENTEAFF. DNA for the CDR3: TGTGCCAGCAGTGGGACAGAGAACACTGAAGCTTTCTTT.

This chain links TRBV18 with TRBJ1-1, with D perhaps TRBD1 (5 bases). CDR1 and CDR2 from the germline V gene are KGHSH and LQKENI. The CDR3 consists of 14 residues. Between the trimmed V and J ends, which lost 0 bases and 11 bases, there was a span of 16 bases. CDR3 residues: CASSPPQGLGLAFF. CDR3 bases: TGTGCCAGCTCACCACCGCAGGGCTTGGGATTGGCTTTCTTT.

The chain carries TRBV12-3 or TRBV12-4 and TRBJ1-4, with 7 bases fitting TRBD1. The CDR3 spans 13 residues. With V trimmed by 6 bases and J by 5 bases, 3 bases remained unmatched. The CDR3 DNA reads as TGTGCCAGCAGCTCGGGACAGAATGAAAAACTGTTTTTT. Translation gives CASSSGQNEKLFF.

The V and J genes are TRBV28 and TRBJ2-1, with 10 bases aligning to TRBD2. The CDR3 spans 17 residues. The V and J ends lost 5 bases and 6 bases, in that order; junction bases with no gene match: 13. Per the germline V gene, CDR1 is MDHEN and CDR2 is SYDVKM. The DNA for the CDR3 is TGTGCCAGCAGTCCCCTCGTTTTTTTAGCGGGAGGCAATGAGCAGTTCTTC. Translated: CASSPLVFLAGGNEQFF.

With regard to this clone: At the DNA level, this CDR3 is encoded by other sequences in the same sample as well. CDR3 amino acids: CASSPGQGSNQPQHF. CDR3 nucleotides: TGTGCCAGTAGCCCGGGACAGGGTAGCAATCAGCCCCAGCATTTT. The chain uses TRBV19 and TRBJ1-5; 9 bases match TRBD1. CDR1 is LNHDA, CDR2 SQIVND, per germline (reference sequence). V shed 6 bases and J 0 bases; nucleotides not matched to a gene: 3. The CDR3 consists of 15 residues.

The rearrangement joins TRBV7-9 to TRBJ1-1, with 8 bases matching TRBD1. CDR1 is SEHNR, CDR2 FQNEAQ, per germline (reference sequence). The ends lost 6 bases at V and 1 base at J; junction bases unmatched: 4. The length of the CDR3 is 14 residues. This chain's CDR3 is CASRKTGENTEAFF. The CDR3, as DNA: TGTGCCAGCAGAAAGACAGGGGAGAACACTGAAGCTTTCTTT.

V usage is TRBV9 and J usage is TRBJ2-1; 11 bases align to TRBD2. CDR3 length equals 16 residues. V lost 4 bases and J lost 4; bases outside the gene matches: 7. CDR1 and CDR2 (germline): SGDLS, YYNGEE. The CDR3 loop is CASSTTGTSGYNEQFF. The CDR3 DNA sequence: TGTGCCAGCAGCACAACCGGGACTAGCGGATACAATGAGCAGTTCTTC.

The table lists this clone with a few counts. Germline and junction disagree at one end, which may indicate a read error. The gene calls are TRBV7-7 and TRBJ2-5; 7 positions agree with TRBD2. This CDR3 has 15 amino acids. Germline V lookup: CDR1 SSHAT, CDR2 FNYEAQ (reference sequence). The CDR3 region is CASSSRWGGQETQYF. The CDR3 bases are TGTGCTAGCAGCTCCCGTTGGGGGGGGCAAGAGACCCAGTACTTC.

This chain links TRBV2 with TRBJ2-7, with D hard to call. The length of the CDR3 is 14 residues. Per the germline V gene, CDR1 is SNHLY and CDR2 is FYNNEI. The V gene lost 4 bases and the J gene lost 1 base, with 11 bases spanning the gap. CDR3 nucleotides: TGTGCCAGCAGTGTGCGCCCGCTTTCCTACGAGCAGTACTTC. It is translated as CASSVRPLSYEQYF.

The chain carries TRBV5-1 and TRBJ1-2; 10 bases are shared with TRBD1. V was clipped by 4 bases and J by 1 base; unmatched bases: 10. The CDR3 consists of 17 residues. Looked up from germline, CDR1 is SGHRS and CDR2 is YFSETQ. As DNA, the CDR3 is TGCGCCAGCAGCCCCCGGGACAGGGGTTTGGGTAACTATGGCTACACCTTC. Amino acid sequence: CASSPRDRGLGNYGYTF.

The chain employs TRBV18 and TRBJ1-1; weak D call: TRBD1 (5 bases). Trimming pared 1 base from V and 8 bases from J, leaving 20 bases between. The germline V gene encodes CDR1 KGHSH and CDR2 LQKENI. This CDR3 is built from 16 residues. DNA for the CDR3: TGTGCCAGCTCACCACTTAGGGGTGCGGGGGAAGGGGAAGCTTTCTTT. Translating it yields CASSPLRGAGEGEAFF.

The chain has TRBV24-1 and TRBJ1-5, with D tentatively TRBD1 (5 bases). V was clipped by 10 bases and J by 4 bases, with 13 bases between them. In germline, CDR1 is KGHDR, CDR2 SFDVKD. This CDR3 is built from 13 residues. The CDR3: CATSGQANQPQHF. CDR3 nucleotide sequence: TGTGCCACTTCAGGGCAAGCGAATCAGCCCCAGCATTTT.

This clone showed up just a few times. The J gene is TRBJ2-7, the V gene TRBV9; 11 positions match TRBD1. The CDR3 totals 17 residues. V lost 0 bases, J lost 2 bases, and 7 bases stayed unmatched. Germline V gives CDR1 SGDLS, CDR2 YYNGEE. The CDR3 sequence: CASSVAGQGASPYEQYF. The CDR3 DNA sequence: TGTGCCAGCAGCGTAGCCGGACAGGGGGCGAGCCCCTACGAGCAGTACTTC.